The subject of this entry is one TCR beta chain. This CDR3 is 14 amino acids long. CDR1 and CDR2 (germline): LNHDA, SQIVND (reference sequence). The germline V and J ends were trimmed by 4 bases and 6 bases, with 10 bases remaining between them. The sample belongs to a study of blood T cell repertoires in COVID-19. The wider study: COVID-19 samples, acute and convalescent, were from the United States, Italy and Spain. T cells, B-cell-depleted T cells, or PBMCs supplied cDNA or gDNA.

Source study methods: Reference gene primer amplification gave estimated nucleated cell counts. The repertoire was sequenced with immunoSEQ multiplex PCR; TCRdb's copy has only in-frame clones and lacks some. The DNA was the basis for D and trimming; V, J and clone size are from that table. The sample contains about 180,000 clones, roughly four fifths of which appear only once. The gene calls are TRBV19 and TRBJ1-6; TRBD1 is a possible D gene (6 bases). The clonotype comes from a human donor in a cohort sampled during active COVID-19. The specimen sequenced was peripheral blood. This CDR3 reads CASSRTDLNSPLHF. The DNA of the CDR3 is TGTGCCAGTAGTAGGACAGACCTTAATTCACCCCTCCACTTT.